The clone carrying this T cell receptor (beta chain) was seen repeatedly, ten times or more. What it recognizes is unknown. V lost 2 bases and J 8 bases, leaving 31 bases between the germline ends. There are 21 residues in the CDR3. The V gene's germline CDR1 is SGHAT and CDR2 FQNNGV. This record belongs to a study of Graves' ophthalmopathy and Graves' hyperthyroidism. Study-level points and caveats: Ophthalmopathy cases were distinguished from stable hyperthyroidism by a 13-signature model, reaching around 90% sensitivity and around 80% specificity.

Amplified material comprised TCR beta CDR3 regions derived from RNA transcripts. HTBI primers were used in a first-round RT-PCR, which preceded a second-round multiplex PCR. TCRdb reprocessed the multiplex PCR reads via MiXCR and lists one record per CDR3 protein. The profile covers around 1.1 million distinct CDR3 sequences, with 35% to 40% appearing a single time and around 10% taken by the ten largest. This TCR came from an adult man with Graves' hyperthyroidism. The J gene is TRBJ1-6, the V gene TRBV11-2, with a possible D match to TRBD1 (6 bases). The source material was peripheral blood or thyroid tissue (not recorded which). CDR3 region: CASSLTVMGLDSRSLYSPLHF. CDR3 in DNA: TGTGCCAGCAGCTTAACCGTCATGGGTTTGGACAGCCGGTCATTGTATTCACCCCTCCACTTT.